This T cell receptor beta chain emerged from a study of blood T cell repertoires in COVID-19. In the study overall: Sample material is recorded as cDNA or gDNA derived from T cells, B-cell-depleted T cells, or PBMCs.

As originally analysed: Amplifying reference gene primers gave estimates of nucleated cell counts. Sequencing used immunoSEQ multiplex PCR; TCRdb keeps in-frame clones, though not all of them. Clone size and V and J calls were adopted from that table, with D and trimming inferred from the DNA. The sample lists a few hundred thousand clones; about 82% were seen once. V was clipped by 6 bases and J by 2 bases, with 3 bases between them. CDR3 length equals 10 residues. Germline CDR1 is GTSNPN and CDR2 is SVGIG (reference sequence). What was sequenced was peripheral blood. The chain combines TRBV30 with TRBJ2-3; D remains ambiguous. This receptor was identified in a woman aged 50 to 60 with acute or convalescent COVID-19. The CDR3 spells CACNTDTQYF. Here the CDR3 DNA reads TGTGCCTGTAACACAGATACGCAGTATTTT.